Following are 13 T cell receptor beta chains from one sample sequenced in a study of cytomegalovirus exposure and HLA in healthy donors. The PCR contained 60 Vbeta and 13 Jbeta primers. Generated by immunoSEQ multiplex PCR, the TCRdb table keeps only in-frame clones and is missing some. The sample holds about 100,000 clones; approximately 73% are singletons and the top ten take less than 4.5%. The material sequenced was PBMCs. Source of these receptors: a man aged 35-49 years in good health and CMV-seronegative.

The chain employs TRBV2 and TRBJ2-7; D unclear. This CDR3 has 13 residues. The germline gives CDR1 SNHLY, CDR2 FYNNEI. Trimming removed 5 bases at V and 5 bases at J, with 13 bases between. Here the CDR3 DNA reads TGTGCCAGCAGTCGACTCGTTCCCCACGAGCAGTACTTC. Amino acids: CASSRLVPHEQYF.

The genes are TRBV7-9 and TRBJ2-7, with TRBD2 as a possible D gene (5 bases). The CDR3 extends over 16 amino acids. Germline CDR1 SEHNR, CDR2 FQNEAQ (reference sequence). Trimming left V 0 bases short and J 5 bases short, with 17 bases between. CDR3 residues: CASSLARSTRYHEQYF. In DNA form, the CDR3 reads TGTGCCAGCAGCTTAGCGCGAAGTACTAGATACCACGAGCAGTACTTC.

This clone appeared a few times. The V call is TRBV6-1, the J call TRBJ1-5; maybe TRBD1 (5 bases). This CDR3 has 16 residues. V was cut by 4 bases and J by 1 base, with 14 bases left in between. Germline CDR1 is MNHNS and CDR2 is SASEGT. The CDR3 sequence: CASSVGGASSNQPQHF. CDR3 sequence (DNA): TGTGCCAGCAGTGTGGGAGGGGCTTCCAGCAATCAGCCCCAGCATTTT.

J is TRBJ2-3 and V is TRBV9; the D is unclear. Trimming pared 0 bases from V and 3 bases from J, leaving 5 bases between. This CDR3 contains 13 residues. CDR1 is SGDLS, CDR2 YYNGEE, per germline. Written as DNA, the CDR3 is TGTGCCAGCAGCGTAGACCGGACAGATACGCAGTATTTT. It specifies CASSVDRTDTQYF. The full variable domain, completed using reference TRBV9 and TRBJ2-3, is DSGVTQTPKHLITATGQRVTLRCSPRSGDLSVYWYQQSLDQGLQFLIQYYNGEERAKGNILERFSAQQFPDLHSELNLSSLELGDSALYFCASSVDRTDTQYFGPGTRLTVL.

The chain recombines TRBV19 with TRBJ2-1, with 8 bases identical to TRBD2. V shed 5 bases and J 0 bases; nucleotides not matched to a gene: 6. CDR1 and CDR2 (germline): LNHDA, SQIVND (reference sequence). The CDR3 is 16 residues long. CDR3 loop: CASSQSGGASYNEQFF. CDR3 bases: TGTGCCAGTAGTCAAAGCGGGGGTGCCTCCTACAATGAGCAGTTCTTC. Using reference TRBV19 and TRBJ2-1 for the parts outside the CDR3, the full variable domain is DGGITQSPKYLFRKEGQNVTLSCEQNLNHDAMYWYRQDPGQGLRLIYYSQIVNDFQKGDIAEGYSVSREKKESFPLTVTSAQKNPTAFYLCASSQSGGASYNEQFFGPGTRLTVL.

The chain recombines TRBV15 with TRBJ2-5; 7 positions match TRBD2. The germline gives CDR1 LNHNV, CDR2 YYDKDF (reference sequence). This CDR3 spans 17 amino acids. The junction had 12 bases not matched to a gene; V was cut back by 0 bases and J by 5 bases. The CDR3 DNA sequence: TGTGCCACCAGCAGAGAGAAAGGCACGTGGGGGGGGGAGACCCAGTACTTC. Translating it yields CATSREKGTWGGETQYF.

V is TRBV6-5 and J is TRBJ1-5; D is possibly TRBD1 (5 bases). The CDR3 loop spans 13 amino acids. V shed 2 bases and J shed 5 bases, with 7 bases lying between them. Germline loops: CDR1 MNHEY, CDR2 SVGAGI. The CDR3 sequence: CASSYDSYQPQHF. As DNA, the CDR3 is TGTGCCAGCAGTTACGACAGTTATCAGCCCCAGCATTTT.

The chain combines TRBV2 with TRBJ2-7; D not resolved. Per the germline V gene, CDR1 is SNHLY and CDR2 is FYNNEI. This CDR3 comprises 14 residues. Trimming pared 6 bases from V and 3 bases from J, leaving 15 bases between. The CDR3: CASSSSWLVYEQYF. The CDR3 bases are TGTGCCAGCAGCTCTTCGTGGCTAGTCTACGAGCAGTACTTC.

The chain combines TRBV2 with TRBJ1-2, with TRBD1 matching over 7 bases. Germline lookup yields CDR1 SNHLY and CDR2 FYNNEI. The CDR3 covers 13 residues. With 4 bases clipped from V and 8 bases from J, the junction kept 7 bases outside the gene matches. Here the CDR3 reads CASSGEGARGYTF. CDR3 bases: TGTGCCAGCAGTGGAGAGGGGGCGAGAGGCTACACCTTC. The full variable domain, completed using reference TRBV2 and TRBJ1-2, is EPEVTQTPSHQVTQMGQEVILRCVPISNHLYFYWYRQILGQKVEFLVSFYNNEISEKSEIFDDQFSVERPDGSNFTLKIRSTKLEDSAMYFCASSGEGARGYTFGSGTRLTVV.

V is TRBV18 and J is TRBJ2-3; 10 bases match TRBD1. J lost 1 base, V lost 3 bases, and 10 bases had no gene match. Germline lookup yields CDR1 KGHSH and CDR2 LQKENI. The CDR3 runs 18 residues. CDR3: CASSPPGQGTLGTDTQYF. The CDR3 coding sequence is TGTGCCAGCTCACCTCCGGGACAGGGGACCCTTGGCACAGATACGCAGTATTTT.

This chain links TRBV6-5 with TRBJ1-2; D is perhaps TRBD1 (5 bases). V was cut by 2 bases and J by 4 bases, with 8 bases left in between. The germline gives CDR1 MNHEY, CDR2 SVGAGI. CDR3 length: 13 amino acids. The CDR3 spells CASSYVQGYGYTF. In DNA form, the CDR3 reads TGTGCCAGCAGTTACGTCCAGGGCTATGGCTACACCTTC.

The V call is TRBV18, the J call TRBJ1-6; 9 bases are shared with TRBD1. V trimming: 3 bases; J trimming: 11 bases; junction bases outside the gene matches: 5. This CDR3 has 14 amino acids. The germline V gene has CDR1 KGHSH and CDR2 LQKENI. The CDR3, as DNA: TGTGCCAGCTCACCGGGACAGGGCAGCACACCCCTCCACTTT. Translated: CASSPGQGSTPLHF.

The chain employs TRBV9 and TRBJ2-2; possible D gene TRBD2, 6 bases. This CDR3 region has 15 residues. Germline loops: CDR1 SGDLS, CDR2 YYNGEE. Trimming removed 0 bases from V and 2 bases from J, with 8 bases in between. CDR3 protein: CASSVVAGNTGELFF. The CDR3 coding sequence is TGTGCCAGCAGCGTAGTGGCGGGAAACACCGGGGAGCTGTTTTTT.